This TCR beta chain emerged from a study of T cell responses to AZD1222 COVID-19 vaccine. Deletions cut 5 bases from V and 9 bases from J, with 14 bases between. Germline-derived CDR1 and CDR2 are MNHEY and SMNVEV (reference sequence). This CDR3 has 14 amino acids. Here immunoSEQ multiplex PCR was the method, and the copy in TCRdb shows in-frame clones only, minus some. In all, the sample yields over 140,000 clones. Sequenced material: peripheral blood. This clonotype originated in an adult in good health. The V gene is TRBV27, the J gene TRBJ1-6; D unresolved. The CDR3 DNA reads TGTGCCAGCAGTCCCCGGGCCTTATCTTCACCCCTCCACTTT. It is translated as CASSPRALSSPLHF.